The next 17 T cell receptor beta chains were all read from a single sample in a study of blood T cell repertoires in COVID-19. Only in-frame clones appear in the TCRdb table, and some are missing; sequencing was by immunoSEQ multiplex PCR. This sample has around 250,000 clones; under 90% occur once, and the top ten carry around 15%. Material for sequencing was PBMCs or T cells enriched from blood (not recorded which). The receptors come from a man younger than 35 who had recovered from COVID-19.

In DNA, the CDR3 is TGTGCCAGCAGCCTGGGACAGGGGGAGACCCAGTACTTC. It yields the protein CASSLGQGETQYF. The chain uses TRBV28 and TRBJ2-5, with 10 bases matching TRBD1. J gave up 5 bases and V 6 bases, and 3 bases lay outside the gene matches. There are 13 residues in the CDR3. Looked up from germline, CDR1 is MDHEN and CDR2 is SYDVKM.

J is TRBJ2-5 and V is TRBV2, with no clear D. Germline CDR1 reads SNHLY; CDR2 reads FYNNEI. Trimming shortened V by 9 bases and J by 5 bases, and 13 bases separated the two germline ends. The CDR3 runs to 12 residues. The CDR3 reads CASLRGRETQYF. CDR3 bases: TGTGCCAGTTTAAGAGGCCGGGAGACCCAGTACTTC.

This clone occurred once. The V call is TRBV11-2, the J call TRBJ1-2; 9 nucleotides align to TRBD1. The V segment lost 2 bases and the J segment 4 bases; nucleotides outside the gene matches: 5. Germline loops: CDR1 SGHAT, CDR2 FQNNGV. CDR3 length equals 15 residues. CDR3 sequence (DNA): TGTGCCAGCAGCTTATGGGGACAGGGTGGCTATGGCTACACCTTC. Its translation: CASSLWGQGGYGYTF.

This clone was counted a few times. Here the CDR3 DNA reads TGCGCCAGCAGCCAAGGAGGACTCGTCTACAATGAGCAGTTCTTC. Translating gives CASSQGGLVYNEQFF. V is TRBV4-1 and J is TRBJ2-1; D perhaps matches TRBD2 (5 bases). Between the trimmed V and J ends, which lost 1 base and 3 bases, there was a span of 10 bases. This CDR3 comprises 15 residues. CDR1 MGHRA and CDR2 YSYEKL come from the germline V gene.

The gene calls are TRBV7-9 and TRBJ2-2, with TRBD1 matching over 9 bases. CDR3 length: 18 residues. V lost 5 bases and J lost 4; bases outside the gene matches: 14. Germline V gene sequence: CDR1 SEHNR, CDR2 FQNEAQ (reference sequence). This CDR3 reads CASSHRSRDRVGTGELFF. The CDR3 region has the DNA TGTGCCAGCAGCCACCGGTCCCGGGACAGGGTCGGCACCGGGGAGCTGTTTTTT.

The J gene is TRBJ2-1, the V gene TRBV7-9; 8 positions agree with TRBD1. CDR3 length: 16 residues. The junction had 6 bases not matched to a gene; V was cut back by 0 bases and J by 5 bases. Germline V gene data show CDR1 as SEHNR and CDR2 as FQNEAQ (reference sequence). CDR3 sequence: CASSLAWTGLNNEQFF. The DNA for the CDR3 is TGTGCCAGCAGCTTAGCTTGGACAGGGCTCAACAATGAGCAGTTCTTC.

This clone was observed a single time. V is TRBV3-1 (or the pseudogene TRBV3-2) and J is TRBJ2-2; 8 nucleotides align to TRBD1. The CDR3 runs 16 residues. The ends lost 5 bases at V and 1 base at J; junction bases unmatched: 6. Germline V lookup: CDR1 LGHDT, CDR2 YNNKEL (reference sequence). The CDR3 sequence: CASSYRQGLNTGELFF. The CDR3 DNA is TGTGCCAGCAGCTATAGACAGGGGCTGAACACCGGGGAGCTGTTTTTT.

The chain carries TRBV25-1 and TRBJ1-1; TRBD1 agrees at 10 bases. The germline gives CDR1 MGHDK, CDR2 SYGVNS. V lost 4 bases to trimming and J lost 4 bases; unmatched junction nucleotides: 3. The length of the CDR3 is 14 residues. The CDR3: CASSGTGGFTEAFF. The CDR3, as DNA: TGTGCCAGCAGTGGGACAGGGGGATTCACTGAAGCTTTCTTT.

This chain joins TRBV5-1 and TRBJ2-1, with a tentative D call TRBD1 (6 bases). The CDR3 has 17 amino acids. Germline CDR1 is SGHRS and CDR2 is YFSETQ. V was shortened by 3 bases and J by 0 bases, with 16 bases between the two germline ends. CDR3 protein: CASSSVTGVSSYNEQFF. CDR3 DNA sequence: TGCGCCAGCAGCTCCGTGACAGGCGTCAGCTCCTACAATGAGCAGTTCTTC.

The J gene is TRBJ1-3, the V gene TRBV19; 8 nucleotides agree with TRBD1. The CDR3 length is 15 residues. CDR1 LNHDA and CDR2 SQIVND come from the germline V gene (reference sequence). V shed 5 bases, J shed 0 bases, and the junction held 3 bases outside the gene matches. DNA for the CDR3: TGTGCCAGTAGTCGGGACAGGATCTCTGGAAACACCATATATTTT. Translated: CASSRDRISGNTIYF.

This rearrangement joins TRBV4-1 to TRBJ1-3; no firm D call. Trimming took off 1 base at V and 3 bases at J, with 4 bases between the two ends. Germline V gene sequence: CDR1 MGHRA, CDR2 YSYEKL. There are 13 residues in the CDR3. In nucleotides, the CDR3 is TGCGCCAGCAGCCAAGGGCTTGGAAACACCATATATTTT. It yields the protein CASSQGLGNTIYF.

The chain employs TRBV7-2 and TRBJ1-2; 8 bases map to TRBD1. The J segment lost 5 bases and the V segment lost 3 bases, leaving 5 bases of the junction unmatched. Germline values: CDR1 SGHTA, CDR2 FQGNSA. CDR3 length: 14 residues. The CDR3 DNA follows: TGTGCCAGCAGCTTGACAGGGGTTGGTTATGGCTACACCTTC. Its translation is CASSLTGVGYGYTF. The full variable domain, with the rest looked up from reference TRBV7-2 and TRBJ1-2, is GAGVSQSPSNKVTEKGKDVELRCDPISGHTALYWYRQSLGQGLEFLIYFQGNSAPDKSGLPSDRFSAERTGGSVSTLTIQRTQQEDSAVYLCASSLTGVGYGYTFGSGTRLTVV.

The V and J genes are TRBV28 and TRBJ2-1; D might be TRBD2 (5 bases). Germline CDR1 MDHEN, CDR2 SYDVKM. This CDR3 is 10 amino acids long. V dropped 8 bases and J dropped 10 bases, with 9 bases sitting between them. This CDR3 reads CASRDEEQFF. Written as DNA, the CDR3 is TGTGCCAGCCGGGATGAAGAGCAGTTCTTC.

CDR3 protein: CASSESGRTYEQYF. The CDR3 nucleotides are TGCGCCAGCAGTGAAAGCGGACGGACGTACGAGCAGTACTTC. This chain joins TRBV10-2 and TRBJ2-7; tentatively, D is TRBD2 (5 bases). The CDR3 runs 14 residues. The V gene lost 3 bases and the J gene lost 4 bases, with 13 bases spanning the gap. The germline V gene has CDR1 WSHSY and CDR2 SAAADI.

The V call is TRBV10-1, the J call TRBJ1-5; a possible D gene is TRBD1 (5 bases). This CDR3 spans 17 amino acids. Germline V gene lookup returns CDR1 WNHNN and CDR2 SYGVQD (reference sequence). Deletions cut 1 base from V and 3 bases from J, with 16 bases between. Here the CDR3 reads CASSECGGMTPNQPQHF. The CDR3, as DNA: TGCGCCAGCAGTGAGTGTGGGGGGATGACCCCCAATCAGCCCCAGCATTTT.

The V gene is TRBV14, the J gene TRBJ1-4, with no clear D. The CDR3 is 12 residues long. Germline lookup yields CDR1 SGHDN and CDR2 FVKESK. Trimming took off 4 bases at V and 4 bases at J, with 4 bases between the two ends. The CDR3 nucleotides read TGTGCCAGCAGCCCTAGTAATGAAAAACTGTTTTTT. Amino acids: CASSPSNEKLFF.

This clone occurred many times. This rearrangement joins TRBV7-9 to TRBJ1-1; unclear D gene. The CDR3 contains 12 residues. V was clipped by 4 bases and J by 0 bases, with 3 bases between them. The germline gives CDR1 SEHNR, CDR2 FQNEAQ (reference sequence). CDR3 in amino acids: CASSSMNTEAFF. CDR3 nucleotide sequence: TGTGCCAGCAGCTCAATGAACACTGAAGCTTTCTTT.